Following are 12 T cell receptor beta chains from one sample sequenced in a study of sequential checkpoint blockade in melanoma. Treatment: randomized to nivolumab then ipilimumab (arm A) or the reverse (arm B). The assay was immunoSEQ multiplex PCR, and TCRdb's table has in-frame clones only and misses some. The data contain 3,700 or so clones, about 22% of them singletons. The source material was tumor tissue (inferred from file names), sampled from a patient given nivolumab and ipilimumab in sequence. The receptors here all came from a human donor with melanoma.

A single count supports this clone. The CDR3 nucleotides are TGTGCCAGCAGCCAAGCCAGGGGACATGGCTACACCTTC. It codes for CASSQARGHGYTF. V usage is TRBV14 and J usage is TRBJ1-2; D possibly corresponds to TRBD1 (6 bases). With 1 base removed from V and 6 bases from J, the gap between germline ends came to 9 bases. Germline-derived CDR1 and CDR2 are SGHDN and FVKESK. CDR3 length equals 13 residues.

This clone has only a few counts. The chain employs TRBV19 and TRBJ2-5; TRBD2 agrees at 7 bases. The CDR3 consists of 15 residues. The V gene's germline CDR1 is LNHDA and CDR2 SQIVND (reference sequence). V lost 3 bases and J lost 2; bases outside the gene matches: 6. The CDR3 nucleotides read TGTGCCAGTAGTATTGTGGGGAGGGGTCAAGAGACCCAGTACTTC. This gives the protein CASSIVGRGQETQYF.

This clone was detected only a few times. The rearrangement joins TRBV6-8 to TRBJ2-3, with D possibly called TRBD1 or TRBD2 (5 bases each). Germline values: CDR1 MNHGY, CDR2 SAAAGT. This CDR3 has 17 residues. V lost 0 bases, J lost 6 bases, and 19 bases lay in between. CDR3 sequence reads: CASSYSTGTLRGDTQYF. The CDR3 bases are TGTGCCAGCAGTTACTCGACCGGGACCCTACGGGGTGATACGCAGTATTTT.

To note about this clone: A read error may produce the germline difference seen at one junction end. Here the CDR3 reads CAISTQAGEYGYTF. The CDR3 DNA reads TGTGCCATCAGTACACAGGCAGGGGAGTATGGCTACACCTTC. This sequence joins TRBV6-8 and TRBJ1-2, with D perhaps matching TRBD1 (6 bases). Per the germline V gene, CDR1 is MNHGY and CDR2 is SAAAGT. The CDR3 is 14 amino acids.

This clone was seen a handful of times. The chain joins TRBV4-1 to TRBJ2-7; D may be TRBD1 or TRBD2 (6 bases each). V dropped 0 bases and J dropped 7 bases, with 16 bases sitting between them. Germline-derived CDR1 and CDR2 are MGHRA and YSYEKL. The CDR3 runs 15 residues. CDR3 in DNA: TGCGCCAGCAGCCAAGAGCCCCAAGGGGGGTGGGAGCAGTACTTC. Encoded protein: CASSQEPQGGWEQYF.

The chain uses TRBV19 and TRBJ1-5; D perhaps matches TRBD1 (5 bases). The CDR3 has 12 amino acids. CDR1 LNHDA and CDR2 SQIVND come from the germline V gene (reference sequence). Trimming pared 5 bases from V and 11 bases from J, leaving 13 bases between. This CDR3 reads CASSLGRVAQHF. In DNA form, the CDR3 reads TGTGCCAGTAGTCTGGGGCGCGTAGCCCAGCATTTT. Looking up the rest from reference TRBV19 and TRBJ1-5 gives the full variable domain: DGGITQSPKYLFRKEGQNVTLSCEQNLNHDAMYWYRQDPGQGLRLIYYSQIVNDFQKGDIAEGYSVSREKKESFPLTVTSAQKNPTAFYLCASSLGRVAQHFGDGTRLSIL.

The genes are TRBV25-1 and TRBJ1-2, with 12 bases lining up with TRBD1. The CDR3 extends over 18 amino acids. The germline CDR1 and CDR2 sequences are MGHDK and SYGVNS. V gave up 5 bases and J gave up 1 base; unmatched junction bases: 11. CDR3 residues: CASSPGQGANRINYGYTF. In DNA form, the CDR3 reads TGTGCCAGCAGTCCGGGACAGGGGGCCAACCGCATTAACTATGGCTACACCTTC.

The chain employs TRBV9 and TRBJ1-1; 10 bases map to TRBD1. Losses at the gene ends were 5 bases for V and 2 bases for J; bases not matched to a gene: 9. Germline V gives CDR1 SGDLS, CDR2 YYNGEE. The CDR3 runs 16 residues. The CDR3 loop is CASSTGTGDVNTEAFF. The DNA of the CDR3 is TGTGCCAGCAGTACCGGGACAGGGGACGTAAACACTGAAGCTTTCTTT. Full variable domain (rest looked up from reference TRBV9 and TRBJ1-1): DSGVTQTPKHLITATGQRVTLRCSPRSGDLSVYWYQQSLDQGLQFLIQYYNGEERAKGNILERFSAQQFPDLHSELNLSSLELGDSALYFCASSTGTGDVNTEAFFGQGTRLTVV.

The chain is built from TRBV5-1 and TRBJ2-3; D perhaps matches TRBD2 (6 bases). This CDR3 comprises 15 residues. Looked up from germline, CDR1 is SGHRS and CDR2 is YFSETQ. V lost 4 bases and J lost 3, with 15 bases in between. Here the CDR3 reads CASSDSSVQTDTQYF. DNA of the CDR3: TGCGCCAGCAGCGACTCTAGCGTTCAGACAGATACGCAGTATTTT.

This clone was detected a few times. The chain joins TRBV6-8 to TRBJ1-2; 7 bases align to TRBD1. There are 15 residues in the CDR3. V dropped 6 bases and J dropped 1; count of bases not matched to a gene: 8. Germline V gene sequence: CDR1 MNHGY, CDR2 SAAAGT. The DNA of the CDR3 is TGTGCCAGCAGGCTTAGAGGGGGCGATAACTATGGCTACACCTTC. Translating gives CASRLRGGDNYGYTF.

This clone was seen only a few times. The CDR3 loop reads CASSQDAGPRPQHF. The CDR3 DNA reads TGCGCCAGCAGCCAAGATGCAGGTCCCAGGCCCCAGCATTTT. The genes are TRBV4-1 and TRBJ1-5; D remains ambiguous. Germline values: CDR1 MGHRA, CDR2 YSYEKL. V shed 0 bases and J shed 9 bases, with 12 bases lying between them. The CDR3 has 14 amino acids.

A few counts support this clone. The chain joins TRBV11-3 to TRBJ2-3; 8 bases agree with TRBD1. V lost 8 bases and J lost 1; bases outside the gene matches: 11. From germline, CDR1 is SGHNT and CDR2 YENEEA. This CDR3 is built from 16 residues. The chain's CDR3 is CASRSPKGQGTDTQYF. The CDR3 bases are TGTGCCAGCCGATCCCCTAAGGGACAGGGCACAGATACGCAGTATTTT.